This T cell receptor (beta chain) appears in the sequencing data of a study of OX40 agonist ivuxolimab in advanced cancers. Comment on this clone: Antigen unknown.

Germline assignment: CDR1 MNHEY and CDR2 SMNVEV (reference sequence). V was clipped by 5 bases and J by 3 bases, with 17 bases between them. CDR3 length: 15 residues. Clones were sequenced by immunoSEQ multiplex PCR, and TCRdb holds only the in-frame ones, with some missing. The table has approximately 34,000 clones, roughly 87% seen once. Study-wide points: By week 6 at 0.1 to 3.0 mg/kg, blood CD4+ and CD8+ T cells had expanded clonally.

This chain joins TRBV27 and TRBJ2-7; D call uncertain. The TCR originated in an adult with an advanced solid tumor such as melanoma, head and neck, liver or kidney cancer. The sample in question was CD4+ or CD8+ T cells sorted from blood, obtained in a trial of the OX40 agonist ivuxolimab. CDR3 nucleotides: TGTGCCAGCAGTCCCGTCGACAAGGTGGGCTACGAGCAGTACTTC. Amino acid sequence: CASSPVDKVGYEQYF.